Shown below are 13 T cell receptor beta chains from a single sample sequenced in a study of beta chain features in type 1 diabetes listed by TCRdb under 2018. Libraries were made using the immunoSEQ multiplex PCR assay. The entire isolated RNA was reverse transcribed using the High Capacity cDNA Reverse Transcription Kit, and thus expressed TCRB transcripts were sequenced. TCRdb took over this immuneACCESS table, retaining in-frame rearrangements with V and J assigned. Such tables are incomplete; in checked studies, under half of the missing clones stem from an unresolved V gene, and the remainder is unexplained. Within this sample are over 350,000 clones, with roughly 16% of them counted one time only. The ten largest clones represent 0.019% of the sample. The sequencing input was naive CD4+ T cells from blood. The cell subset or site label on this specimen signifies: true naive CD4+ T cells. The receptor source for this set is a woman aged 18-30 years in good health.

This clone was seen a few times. The CDR3 is CATSRAGLAGGEQFF. The CDR3 nucleotides are TGTGCCACCAGCAGAGCGGGACTAGCGGGAGGGGAGCAGTTCTTC. The chain combines TRBV15 with TRBJ2-1, with 16 positions matching TRBD2. The CDR3 is 15 amino acids. Looked up from germline, CDR1 is LNHNV and CDR2 is YYDKDF (reference sequence). The ends lost 1 base at V and 10 bases at J; junction bases unmatched: 1.

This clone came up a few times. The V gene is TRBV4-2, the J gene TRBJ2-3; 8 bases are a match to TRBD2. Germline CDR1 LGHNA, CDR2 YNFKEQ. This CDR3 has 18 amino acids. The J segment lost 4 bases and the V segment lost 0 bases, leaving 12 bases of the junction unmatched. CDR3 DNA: TGTGCCAGCAGCCAAGATACCCCCAGCGGGAGTAGGCCAGATACGCAGTATTTT. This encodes CASSQDTPSGSRPDTQYF.

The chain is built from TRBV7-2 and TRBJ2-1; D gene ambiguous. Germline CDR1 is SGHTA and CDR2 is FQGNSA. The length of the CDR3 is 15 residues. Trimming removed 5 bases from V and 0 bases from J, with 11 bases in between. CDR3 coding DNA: TGTGCCAGCAGCAAGAGGAGCCGCTCCTACAATGAGCAGTTCTTC. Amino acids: CASSKRSRSYNEQFF.

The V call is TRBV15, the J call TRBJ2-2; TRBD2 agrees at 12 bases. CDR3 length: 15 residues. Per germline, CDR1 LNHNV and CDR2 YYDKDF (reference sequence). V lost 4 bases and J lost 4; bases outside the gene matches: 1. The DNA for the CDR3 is TGTGCCACCAGCACGGGACTAGCGGGCACCGGGGAGCTGTTTTTT. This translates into CATSTGLAGTGELFF.

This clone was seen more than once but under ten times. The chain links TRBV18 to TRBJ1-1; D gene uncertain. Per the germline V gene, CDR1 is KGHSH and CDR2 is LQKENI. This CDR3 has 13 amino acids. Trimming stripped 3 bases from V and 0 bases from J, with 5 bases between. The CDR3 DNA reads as TGTGCCAGCTCACCTAGCATGAACACTGAAGCTTTCTTT. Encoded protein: CASSPSMNTEAFF.

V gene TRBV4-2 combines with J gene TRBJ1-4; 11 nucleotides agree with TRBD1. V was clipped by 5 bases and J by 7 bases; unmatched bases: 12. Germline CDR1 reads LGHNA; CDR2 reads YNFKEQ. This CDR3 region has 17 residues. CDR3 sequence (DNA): TGTGCCAGCAGCGCATCAAGGACAGGGGGCTCGACTGAAAAACTGTTTTTT. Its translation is CASSASRTGGSTEKLFF.

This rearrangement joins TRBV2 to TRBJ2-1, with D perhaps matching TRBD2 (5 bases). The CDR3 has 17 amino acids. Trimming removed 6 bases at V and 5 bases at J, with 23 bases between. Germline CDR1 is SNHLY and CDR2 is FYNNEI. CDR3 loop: CASSPESTRLHDNEQFF. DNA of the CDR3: TGTGCCAGCAGCCCTGAATCAACTAGGTTACACGACAATGAGCAGTTCTTC.

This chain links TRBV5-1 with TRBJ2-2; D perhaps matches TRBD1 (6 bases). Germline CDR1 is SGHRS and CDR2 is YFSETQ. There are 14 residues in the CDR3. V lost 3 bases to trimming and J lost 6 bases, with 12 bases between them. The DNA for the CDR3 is TGCGCCAGCAGCTCGCTAGGACAGTCCGGGGAGCTGTTTTTT. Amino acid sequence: CASSSLGQSGELFF.

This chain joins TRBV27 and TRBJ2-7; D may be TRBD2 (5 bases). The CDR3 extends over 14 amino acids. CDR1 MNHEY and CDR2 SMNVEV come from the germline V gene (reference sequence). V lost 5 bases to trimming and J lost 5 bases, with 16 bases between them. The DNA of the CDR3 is TGTGCCAGCAGTCGCTTTGGGGAGACGCACGAGCAGTACTTC. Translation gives CASSRFGETHEQYF.

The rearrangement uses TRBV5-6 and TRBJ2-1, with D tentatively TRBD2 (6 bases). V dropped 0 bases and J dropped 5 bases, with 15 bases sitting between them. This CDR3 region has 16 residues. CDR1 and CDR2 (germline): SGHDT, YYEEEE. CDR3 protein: CASSLGRDPIHNEQFF. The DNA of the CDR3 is TGTGCCAGCAGCTTGGGGCGGGACCCCATCCACAATGAGCAGTTCTTC. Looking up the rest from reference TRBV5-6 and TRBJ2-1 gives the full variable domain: DAGVTQSPTHLIKTRGQQVTLRCSPKSGHDTVSWYQQALGQGPQFIFQYYEEEERQRGNFPDRFSGHQFPNYSSELNVNALLLGDSALYLCASSLGRDPIHNEQFFGPGTRLTVL.

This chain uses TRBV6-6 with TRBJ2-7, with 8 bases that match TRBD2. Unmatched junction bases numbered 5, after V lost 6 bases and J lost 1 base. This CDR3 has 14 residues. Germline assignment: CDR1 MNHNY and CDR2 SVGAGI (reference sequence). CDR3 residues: CASSQTSASYEQYF. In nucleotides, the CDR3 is TGTGCCAGCAGCCAGACTAGCGCTTCCTACGAGCAGTACTTC.

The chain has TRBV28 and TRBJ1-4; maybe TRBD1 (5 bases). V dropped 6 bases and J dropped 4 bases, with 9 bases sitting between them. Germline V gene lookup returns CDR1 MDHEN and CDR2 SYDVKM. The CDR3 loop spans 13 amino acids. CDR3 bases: TGTGCCAGCAGGGGGGGTTTTAATGAAAAACTGTTTTTT. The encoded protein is CASRGGFNEKLFF.

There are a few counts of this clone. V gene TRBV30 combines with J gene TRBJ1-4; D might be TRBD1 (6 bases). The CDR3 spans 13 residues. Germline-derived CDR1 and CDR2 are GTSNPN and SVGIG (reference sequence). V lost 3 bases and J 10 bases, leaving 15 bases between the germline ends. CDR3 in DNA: TGTGCCTGGAGCGGGCAGGGGTTCGGAAAACTGTTTTTT. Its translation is CAWSGQGFGKLFF.